The rows below give T cell receptor beta chains drawn from one sample of a study of T cells expressing NK-cell markers. TCRdb re-called the 5' RACE reads; every CDR3 protein appears as one record, without DNA. This listing includes roughly 160,000 distinct CDR3 sequences. Source material: blood T cells: a sorted CD56 or NKG2C T cell subset, CD4+ or CD8+ T cells, or bulk PBMC T cells (not recorded which). The receptors come from a man between 18 and 69 years old in good health. Each CDR3 is given with its conserved first and last residue.

J: TRBJ2-7
V: TRBV4-1
CDR3: CASSQVGGTERYEQYF

J: TRBJ2-2
V: TRBV4-1
CDR3: CASSQRSGPNTGELFF

J: TRBJ2-1
V: TRBV7-9
CDR3: CASSPSGSDEQFF

J: TRBJ2-7
V: TRBV4-1
CDR3: CASSQLPDSSYEQYF

J: TRBJ2-2
V: TRBV6-4
CDR3: CASSDSENTGELFF

J: TRBJ2-1
V: TRBV9
CDR3: CASSVTSGVADEQFF

J: TRBJ2-1
V: TRBV5-1
CDR3: CASSLDDLGLLNEQFF

J: TRBJ2-6
V: TRBV6-5
CDR3: CASSYTGVTGANVLTF

J: TRBJ2-1
V: TRBV20-1
CDR3: CSAPERDREYNEQFF

J: TRBJ2-2
V: TRBV27
CDR3: CASSFWTGGANTGELFF

J: TRBJ2-5
V: TRBV7-9
CDR3: CASNEPQEETQYF

J: TRBJ1-1
V: TRBV13
CDR3: CASSPRPEGGTEAFF

J: TRBJ2-2
V: TRBV15
CDR3: CATSLDSNTGELFF

J: TRBJ1-2
V: TRBV10-3
CDR3: CAISPADRDREDYGYTF

J: TRBJ2-1
V: TRBV6-5
CDR3: CASSYGREDDGEQFF

J: TRBJ2-3
V: TRBV1
CDR3: CTSSQDCLSGSTDTQYF

J: TRBJ2-7
V: TRBV24-1
CDR3: CATSDLRGQSFYEQYF

J: TRBJ2-1
V: TRBV12-3/TRBV12-4
CDR3: CASSASGVGNEQFF

J: TRBJ2-7
V: TRBV7-2
CDR3: CASSLEAGGLYEQYF

J: TRBJ2-7
V: TRBV20-1
CDR3: CSAMTSGEPYEQYF

J: TRBJ2-1
V: TRBV5-6
CDR3: CASSLAASGSYNEQFF

J: TRBJ2-5
V: TRBV27
CDR3: CASSLMGQGVETQYF

J: TRBJ2-4
V: TRBV18
CDR3: CASSPSGGETKNIQYF

J: TRBJ2-1
V: TRBV6-5
CDR3: CASSYWKRGSYNEQFF

J: TRBJ2-2
V: TRBV29-1
CDR3: CSVRNRTGGSWELFF

J: TRBJ1-1
V: TRBV6-2/TRBV6-3
CDR3: CASTHGPSGAFF

J: TRBJ2-5
V: TRBV29-1
CDR3: CSVPGVNRVQETQYF

J: TRBJ2-2
V: TRBV2
CDR3: CASSWRAGELFF

J: TRBJ2-1
V: TRBV3-1
CDR3: CASSQGAGAYNEQFF

J: TRBJ2-4
V: TRBV15
CDR3: CATSPRRDPIIGIQYF

J: TRBJ2-5
V: TRBV5-6
CDR3: CASSGRLAGLETQYF

J: TRBJ1-2
V: TRBV24-1
CDR3: CATSDLTSIYGYTF

J: TRBJ2-1
V: TRBV19
CDR3: CASSSSGGTYNEQFF

J: TRBJ2-1
V: TRBV7-9
CDR3: CASSSRGGNLNEQFF

J: TRBJ2-1
V: TRBV7-9
CDR3: CASSFPPVGQGSYNEQFF

J: TRBJ1-4
V: TRBV4-1
CDR3: CASSQDLTGTEKLFF

J: TRBJ2-5
V: TRBV7-2
CDR3: CASSLTGTAGWGETQYF